This T cell receptor beta chain was captured in a study of Ad26.COV2.S vaccination and SARS-CoV-2 variants. Study at large: The vaccine Ad26.COV2.S was put into the muscle once, or twice with 56 days between. The study's findings and limits: Greater spike-specific TCR breadth was seen in vaccine recipients than in placebo recipients.

This clone was detected once. Its cognate antigen is unknown. Assay: immunoSEQ multiplex PCR; the TCRdb copy retains only in-frame clones and omits some. The data show about 350,000 clones, 86% seen once. Treatment specified: approximately 18 received Ad26.COV2.S at low or high dose, single or two shots; about five received placebo; per-sample allocation not given. Each sample was drawn 63 days after the first injection (of vaccine or placebo). The vaccine delivered Wuhan-strain SARS-CoV-2 spike through an Ad26 vector. Trimming took 5 bases from V and 1 from J, leaving 14 bases between them. Germline CDR1 reads LNHDA; CDR2 reads SQIVND (reference sequence). This CDR3 comprises 15 residues.

The chain employs TRBV19 and TRBJ1-1; D is uncertain. Sequencing was performed on peripheral blood, taken in a trial of Ad26.COV2.S vaccine versus placebo. The source is a person aged 18 to 65 who received the Ad26.COV2.S COVID-19 vaccine or a placebo. This chain's CDR3 is CASSQRVTGNTEAFF. The CDR3 coding sequence is TGTGCCAGTAGTCAACGGGTGACGGGGAACACTGAAGCTTTCTTT.